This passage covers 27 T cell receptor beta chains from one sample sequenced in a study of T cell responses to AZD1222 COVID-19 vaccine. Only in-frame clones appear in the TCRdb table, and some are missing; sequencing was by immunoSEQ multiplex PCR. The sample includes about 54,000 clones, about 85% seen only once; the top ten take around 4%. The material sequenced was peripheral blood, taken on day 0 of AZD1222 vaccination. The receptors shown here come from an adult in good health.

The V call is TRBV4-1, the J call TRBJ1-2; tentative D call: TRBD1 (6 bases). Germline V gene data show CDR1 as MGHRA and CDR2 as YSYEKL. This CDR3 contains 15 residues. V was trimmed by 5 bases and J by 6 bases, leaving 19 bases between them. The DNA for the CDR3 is TGCGCCAGCAGCATCCGGGCAGGGGAGCCGAATGGCTACACCTTC. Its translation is CASSIRAGEPNGYTF.

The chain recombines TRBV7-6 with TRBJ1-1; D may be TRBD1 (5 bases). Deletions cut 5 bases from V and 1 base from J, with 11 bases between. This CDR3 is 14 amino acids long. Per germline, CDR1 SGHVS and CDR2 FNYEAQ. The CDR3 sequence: CASSALQGNTEAFF. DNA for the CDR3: TGTGCCAGCAGCGCGCTCCAGGGGAACACTGAAGCTTTCTTT.

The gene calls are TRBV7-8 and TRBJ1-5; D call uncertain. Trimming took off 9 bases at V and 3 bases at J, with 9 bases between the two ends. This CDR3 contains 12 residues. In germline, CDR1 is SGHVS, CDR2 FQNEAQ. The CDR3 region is CASSPNNQPQHF. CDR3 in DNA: TGTGCCAGTAGCCCGAACAATCAGCCCCAGCATTTT.

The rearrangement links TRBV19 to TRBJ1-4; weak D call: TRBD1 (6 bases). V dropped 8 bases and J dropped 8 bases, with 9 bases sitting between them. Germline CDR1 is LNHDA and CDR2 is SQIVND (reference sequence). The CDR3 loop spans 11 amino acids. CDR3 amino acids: CASATGEKLFF. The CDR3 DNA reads TGTGCCAGTGCAACAGGGGAAAAACTGTTTTTT.

As DNA, the CDR3 is TGTGCCACCGAGGGGGGTGCCGGGGAGCTGTTTTTT. This codes for CATEGGAGELFF. This chain links TRBV10-3 with TRBJ2-2; D may match TRBD1 or TRBD2 (6 bases each). Trimming stripped 10 bases from V and 6 bases from J, with 12 bases between. The CDR3 is made up of 12 amino acids. The germline V gene has CDR1 ENHRY and CDR2 SYGVKD.

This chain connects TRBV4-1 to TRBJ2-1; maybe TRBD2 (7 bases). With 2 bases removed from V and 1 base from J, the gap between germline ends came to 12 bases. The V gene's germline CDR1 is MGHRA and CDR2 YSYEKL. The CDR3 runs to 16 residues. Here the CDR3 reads CASSQRGRGSYNEQFF. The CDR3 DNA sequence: TGCGCCAGCAGCCAACGGGGGCGGGGGTCCTACAATGAGCAGTTCTTC.

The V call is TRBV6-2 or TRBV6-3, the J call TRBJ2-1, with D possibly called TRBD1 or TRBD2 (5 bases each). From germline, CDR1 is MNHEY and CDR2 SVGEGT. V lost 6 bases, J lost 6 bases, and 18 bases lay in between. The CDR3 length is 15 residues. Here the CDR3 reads CASSATGPGTNEQFF. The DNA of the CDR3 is TGTGCCAGCAGCGCGACGGGGCCGGGGACCAATGAGCAGTTCTTC.

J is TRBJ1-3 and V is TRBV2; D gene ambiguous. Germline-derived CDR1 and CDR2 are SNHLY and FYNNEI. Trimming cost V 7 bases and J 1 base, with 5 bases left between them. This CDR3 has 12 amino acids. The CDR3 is CASTDSGNTIYF. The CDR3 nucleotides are TGTGCCAGCACGGATTCTGGAAACACCATATATTTT.

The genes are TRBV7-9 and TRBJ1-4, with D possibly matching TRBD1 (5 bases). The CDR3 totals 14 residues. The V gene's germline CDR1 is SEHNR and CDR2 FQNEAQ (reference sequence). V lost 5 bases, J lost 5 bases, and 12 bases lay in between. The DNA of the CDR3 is TGTGCCAGCAGCCCCGGGGCCCGGAATGAAAAACTGTTTTTT. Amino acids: CASSPGARNEKLFF.

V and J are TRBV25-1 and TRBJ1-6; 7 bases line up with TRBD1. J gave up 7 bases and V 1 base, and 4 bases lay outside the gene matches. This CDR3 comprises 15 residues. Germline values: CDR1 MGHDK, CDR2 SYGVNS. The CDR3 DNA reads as TGTGCCAGCAGTGAATCGGGGACAGAGAATTCACCCCTCCACTTT. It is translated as CASSESGTENSPLHF. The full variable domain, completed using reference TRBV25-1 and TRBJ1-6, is EADIYQTPRYLVIGTGKKITLECSQTMGHDKMYWYQQDPGMELHLIHYSYGVNSTEKGDLSSESTVSRIRTEHFPLTLESARPSHTSQYLCASSESGTENSPLHFGNGTRLTVT.

CDR3 protein: CATSEGGYEQYF. In DNA form, the CDR3 reads TGTGCCACCAGTGAAGGAGGATACGAGCAGTACTTC. The V call is TRBV24-1, the J call TRBJ2-7; TRBD2 is a possible D gene (5 bases). The CDR3 sequence is 12 residues long. V lost 4 bases to trimming and J lost 4 bases, with 7 bases between them. Germline CDR1 and CDR2: KGHDR and SFDVKD.

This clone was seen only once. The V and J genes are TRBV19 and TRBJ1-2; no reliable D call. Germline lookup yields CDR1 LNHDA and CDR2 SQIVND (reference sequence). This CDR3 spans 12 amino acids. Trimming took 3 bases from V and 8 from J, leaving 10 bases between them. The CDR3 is CASSIAGTGYTF. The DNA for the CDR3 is TGTGCCAGTAGTATCGCGGGTACCGGCTACACCTTC.

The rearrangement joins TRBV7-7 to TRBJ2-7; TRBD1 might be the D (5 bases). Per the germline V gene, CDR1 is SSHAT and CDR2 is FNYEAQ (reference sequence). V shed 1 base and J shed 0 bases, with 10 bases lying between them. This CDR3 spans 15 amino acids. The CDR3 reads CASSLGPGFSYEQYF. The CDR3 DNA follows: TGTGCCAGCAGCTTAGGGCCAGGGTTCTCCTACGAGCAGTACTTC.

CDR3 nucleotide sequence: TGTGCCAGCAGTCCCGGACAATACGAGCAGTACTTC. It translates to CASSPGQYEQYF. The V and J genes are TRBV12-3 or TRBV12-4 and TRBJ2-7; D perhaps matches TRBD1 (5 bases). This CDR3 contains 12 residues. V dropped 5 bases and J dropped 4 bases, with 9 bases sitting between them.

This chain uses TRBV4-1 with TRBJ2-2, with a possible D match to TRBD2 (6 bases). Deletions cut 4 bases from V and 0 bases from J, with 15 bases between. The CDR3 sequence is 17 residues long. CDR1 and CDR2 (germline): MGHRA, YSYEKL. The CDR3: CASSPVSGGPNTGELFF. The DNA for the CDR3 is TGCGCCAGCAGCCCCGTCTCCGGGGGACCGAACACCGGGGAGCTGTTTTTT.

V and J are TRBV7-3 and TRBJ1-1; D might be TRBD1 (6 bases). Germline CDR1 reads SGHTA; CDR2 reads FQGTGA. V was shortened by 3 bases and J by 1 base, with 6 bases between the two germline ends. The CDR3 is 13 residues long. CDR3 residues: CASSLDRNTEAFF. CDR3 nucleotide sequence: TGTGCCAGCAGCTTGGACAGGAACACTGAAGCTTTCTTT. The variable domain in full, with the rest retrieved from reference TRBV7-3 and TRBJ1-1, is GAGVSQTPSNKVTEKGKYVELRCDPISGHTALYWYRQSLGQGPEFLIYFQGTGAADDSGLPNDRFFAVRPEGSVSTLKIQRTERGDSAVYLCASSLDRNTEAFFGQGTRLTVV.

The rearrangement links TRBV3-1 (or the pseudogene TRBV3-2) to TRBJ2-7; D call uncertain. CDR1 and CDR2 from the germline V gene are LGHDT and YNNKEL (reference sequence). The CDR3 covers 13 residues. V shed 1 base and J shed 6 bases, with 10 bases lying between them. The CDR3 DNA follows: TGTGCCAGCAGCCAAGGTAGGGTAAGCGAGCAGTACTTC. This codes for CASSQGRVSEQYF.

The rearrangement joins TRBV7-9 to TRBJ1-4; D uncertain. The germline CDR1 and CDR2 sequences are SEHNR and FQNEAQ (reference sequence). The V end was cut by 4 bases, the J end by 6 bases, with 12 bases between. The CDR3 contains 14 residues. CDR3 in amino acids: CASSSGGGDEKLFF. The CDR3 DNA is TGTGCCAGCAGCTCAGGCGGCGGGGATGAAAAACTGTTTTTT.

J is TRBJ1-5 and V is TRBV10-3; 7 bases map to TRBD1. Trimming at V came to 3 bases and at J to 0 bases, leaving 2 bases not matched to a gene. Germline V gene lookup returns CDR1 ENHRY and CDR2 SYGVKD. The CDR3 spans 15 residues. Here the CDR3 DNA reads TGTGCCATCAGTGAACAGGGGAATAGCAATCAGCCCCAGCATTTT. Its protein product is CAISEQGNSNQPQHF.

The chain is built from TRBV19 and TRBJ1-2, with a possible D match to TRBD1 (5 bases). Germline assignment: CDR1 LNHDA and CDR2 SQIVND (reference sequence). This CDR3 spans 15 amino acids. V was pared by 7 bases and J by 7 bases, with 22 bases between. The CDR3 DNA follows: TGTGCCAGTACTTTGACAGTCACAGCCCCTGGTGGCTACACCTTC. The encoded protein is CASTLTVTAPGGYTF.

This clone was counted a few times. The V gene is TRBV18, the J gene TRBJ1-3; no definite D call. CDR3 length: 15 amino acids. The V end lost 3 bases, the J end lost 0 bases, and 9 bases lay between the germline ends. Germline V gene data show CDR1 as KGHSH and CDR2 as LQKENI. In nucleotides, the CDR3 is TGTGCCAGCTCACCCGGACGGGACTCTGGAAACACCATATATTTT. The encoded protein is CASSPGRDSGNTIYF. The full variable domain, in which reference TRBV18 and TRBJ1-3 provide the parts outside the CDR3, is NAGVMQNPRHLVRRRGQEARLRCSPMKGHSHVYWYRQLPEEGLKFMVYLQKENIIDESGMPKERFSAEFPKEGPSILRIQQVVRGDSAAYFCASSPGRDSGNTIYFGEGSWLTVV.

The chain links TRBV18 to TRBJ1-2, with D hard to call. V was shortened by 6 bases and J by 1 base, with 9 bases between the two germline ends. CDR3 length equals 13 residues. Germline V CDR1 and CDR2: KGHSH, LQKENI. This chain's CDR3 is CASSEGGNYGYTF. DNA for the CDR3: TGTGCCAGCTCCGAGGGAGGTAACTATGGCTACACCTTC.

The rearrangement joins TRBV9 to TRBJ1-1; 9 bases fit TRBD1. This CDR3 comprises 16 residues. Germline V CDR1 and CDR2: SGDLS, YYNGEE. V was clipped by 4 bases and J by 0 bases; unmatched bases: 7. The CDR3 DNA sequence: TGTGCCAGCAGCTTGGGACAGGGATTTATGAACACTGAAGCTTTCTTT. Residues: CASSLGQGFMNTEAFF.

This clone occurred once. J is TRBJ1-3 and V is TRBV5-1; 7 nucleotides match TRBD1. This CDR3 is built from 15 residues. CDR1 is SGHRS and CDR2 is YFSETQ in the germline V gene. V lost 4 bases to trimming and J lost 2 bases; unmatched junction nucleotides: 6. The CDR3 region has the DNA TGCGCCAGCAGCAGGGGGGACAGACCTGGAAACACCATATATTTT. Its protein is CASSRGDRPGNTIYF.

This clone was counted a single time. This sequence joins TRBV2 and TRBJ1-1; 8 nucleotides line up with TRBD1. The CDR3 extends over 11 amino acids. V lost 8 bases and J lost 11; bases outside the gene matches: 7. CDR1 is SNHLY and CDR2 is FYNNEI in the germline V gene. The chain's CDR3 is CASGQGLGAFF. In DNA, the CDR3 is TGTGCCAGCGGACAGGGACTTGGCGCTTTCTTT.

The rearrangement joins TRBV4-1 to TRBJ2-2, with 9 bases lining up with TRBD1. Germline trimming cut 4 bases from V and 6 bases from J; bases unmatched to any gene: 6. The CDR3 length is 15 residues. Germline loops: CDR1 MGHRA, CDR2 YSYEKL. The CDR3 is CASSRGQGEAGELFF. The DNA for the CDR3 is TGCGCCAGCAGCCGGGGACAGGGAGAGGCCGGGGAGCTGTTTTTT.

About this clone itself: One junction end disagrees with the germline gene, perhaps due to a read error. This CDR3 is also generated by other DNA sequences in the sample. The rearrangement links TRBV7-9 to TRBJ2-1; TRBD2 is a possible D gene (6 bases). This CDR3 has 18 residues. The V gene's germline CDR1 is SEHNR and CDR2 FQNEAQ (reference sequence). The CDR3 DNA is TGTGCCAGCAGTTTAGCGGCGACCTACCTAACCTCCTACAATGAGCAGTTCTTC. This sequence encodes CASSLAATYLTSYNEQFF. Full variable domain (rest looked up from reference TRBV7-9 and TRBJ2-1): DTGVSQNPRHKITKRGQNVTFRCDPISEHNRLYWYRQTLGQGPEFLTYFQNEAQLEKSRLLSDRFSAERPKGSFSTLEIQRTEQGDSAMYLCASSLAATYLTSYNEQFFGPGTRLTVL.